These 11 T cell receptor beta chains came from one sample sequenced in a study of shared clonotypes between healthy human individuals. Method: immunoSEQ multiplex PCR; TCRdb's copy keeps in-frame clones and lacks some. Of 2 million to 2.5 million clones in the sample, around 95% were seen once. The sample was naive CD4+ T cells sorted from blood. As to subset: CD45RA+ positively selected. The receptors come from a man between 18 and 29 years old in good health.

The chain carries TRBV19 and TRBJ1-2; D unclear. The CDR3 spans 14 residues. Germline loops: CDR1 LNHDA, CDR2 SQIVND (reference sequence). V gave up 4 bases and J gave up 5 bases, with 14 bases separating them. CDR3 sequence reads: CASSKPSLRYGYTF. CDR3 coding DNA: TGTGCCAGTAGTAAACCTTCCCTACGATATGGCTACACCTTC.

The V and J genes are TRBV4-1 and TRBJ2-2; no definite D call. With 1 base removed from V and 0 bases from J, the gap between germline ends came to 9 bases. Germline lookup yields CDR1 MGHRA and CDR2 YSYEKL. The CDR3 has 16 amino acids. This CDR3 is CASSQVVAANTGELFF. For the CDR3, the DNA is TGCGCCAGCAGCCAAGTGGTGGCTGCGAACACCGGGGAGCTGTTTTTT.

This sequence joins TRBV30 and TRBJ2-7; D is unclear. The germline V gene encodes CDR1 GTSNPN and CDR2 SVGIG (reference sequence). The CDR3 runs to 11 residues. The V end was cut by 0 bases, the J end by 7 bases, with 7 bases between. In DNA, the CDR3 is TGTGCCTGGAGTGTACTTCAAGAGCAGTACTTC. It encodes CAWSVLQEQYF.

This clone appeared a few times. The chain joins TRBV5-1 to TRBJ1-6; D is unresolved. CDR1 and CDR2 from the germline V gene are SGHRS and YFSETQ. The CDR3 has 14 amino acids. The V end was cut by 0 bases, the J end by 9 bases, with 10 bases between. The CDR3, as DNA: TGCGCCAGCAGCTTGGTCGAGGGCGGTTCACCCCTCCACTTT. Translation gives CASSLVEGGSPLHF.

This clone was detected once. The chain carries TRBV5-6 and TRBJ1-2; weak D call: TRBD1 (5 bases). The germline V gene has CDR1 SGHDT and CDR2 YYEEEE. The ends were cut back, 0 bases at V and 0 bases at J, with 18 bases in the middle. CDR3 length equals 18 residues. The CDR3 region has the DNA TGTGCCAGCAGCTTGGGATGGGGCAGGTTCTCGACTAACTATGGCTACACCTTC. It specifies CASSLGWGRFSTNYGYTF.

J is TRBJ2-1 and V is TRBV5-1, with TRBD2 identical over 8 bases. Germline assignment: CDR1 SGHRS and CDR2 YFSETQ. With 0 bases clipped from V and 4 bases from J, the junction kept 12 bases outside the gene matches. The CDR3 sequence is 18 residues long. The CDR3 sequence is CASSLVVAGGIEYNEQFF. For the CDR3, the DNA is TGCGCCAGCAGCTTGGTGGTTGCGGGAGGAATCGAGTACAATGAGCAGTTCTTC.

The rearrangement joins TRBV12-5 to TRBJ2-2; 9 nucleotides align to TRBD1. Unmatched junction bases numbered 11, after V lost 6 bases and J lost 9 bases. The CDR3 has 15 amino acids. Per the germline V gene, CDR1 is LGHNT and CDR2 is FRNRAP. CDR3 coding DNA: TGTGCTAGTGGGCAACAGGGGGCGCTCGGAAGGGAGCTGTTTTTT. Protein product: CASGQQGALGRELFF. The variable domain in full, completed from reference TRBV12-5 and TRBJ2-2, reads DARVTQTPRHKVTEMGQEVTMRCQPILGHNTVFWYRQTMMQGLELLAYFRNRAPLDDSGMPKDRFSAEMPDATLATLKIQPSEPRDSAVYFCASGQQGALGRELFFGEGSRLTVL.

CDR3 DNA sequence: TGTGCCAGCAGTTTTTTCTCGGGTTCACCCCTCCACTTT. This encodes CASSFFSGSPLHF. The chain has TRBV28 and TRBJ1-6; no definite D call. Germline CDR1 is MDHEN and CDR2 is SYDVKM. Deletions cut 3 bases from V and 9 bases from J, with 9 bases between. The CDR3 runs 13 residues.

This chain uses TRBV2 with TRBJ1-6, with D possibly TRBD1 on 6 matching bases. V lost 6 bases to trimming and J lost 8 bases, with 14 bases between them. Looked up from germline, CDR1 is SNHLY and CDR2 is FYNNEI. This CDR3 region has 14 residues. The CDR3 protein is CASRSDSSDSPLHF. The CDR3 nucleotides read TGTGCCAGCAGGTCGGACAGTTCGGATTCACCCCTCCACTTT.

V usage is TRBV5-3 and J usage is TRBJ2-5; 13 nucleotides match TRBD2. TRBV5-3 qualifies as an ORF whose function is uncertain. CDR3 length: 19 residues. The trim removed 3 bases at V and 1 base at J, leaving 12 bases unmatched. The CDR3 protein is CARSCGLTGLAGPQETQYF. The CDR3 DNA sequence: TGTGCCAGAAGCTGTGGATTAACGGGACTAGCGGGGCCCCAAGAGACCCAGTACTTC.

The chain employs TRBV6-6 and TRBJ2-2; TRBD2 aligns across 8 bases. The trim removed 4 bases at V and 1 base at J, leaving 5 bases unmatched. Germline values: CDR1 MNHNY, CDR2 SVGAGI (reference sequence). The CDR3 is 16 residues long. The CDR3 here is CASSFISGGNTGELFF. DNA of the CDR3: TGTGCCAGCAGTTTTATCAGCGGGGGGAACACCGGGGAGCTGTTTTTT.